The clone carrying this TCR beta chain has a count of ten or more. Its specificity is not known. The library came from three nested PCR rounds adapted from ARM-PCR protocols. TCRdb processed the multiplex PCR reads anew with MiXCR; each CDR3 protein has one entry. Here the sample spans fewer than 150,000 distinct CDR3 sequences, 66% being singletons. This specimen comes from a study of tumor and adjacent non-tumor tissue in lung cancer. On the study more broadly: Histology: about 13 adenocarcinoma, a couple of squamous cell carcinoma, 1 small cell lung cancer.

Germline CDR1 SQVTM, CDR2 ANQGSEA. Trimming left V 6 bases short and J 6 bases short, with 10 bases between. The CDR3 runs 11 residues. The template was RNA from unsorted bulk tissue. Study-wide findings and caveats: TCR diversity was significantly greater in tumor than normal lung tissue.

This chain joins TRBV29-1 and TRBJ2-3; no clear D. The sequenced sample was lung tumor tissue. This receptor was obtained from a man in his sixties with small cell lung cancer. Here the CDR3 DNA reads TGCAGCGTAGGGCCCAGGGATACGCAGTATTTT. Amino acids: CSVGPRDTQYF.